These T cell receptor beta chains were read from a single sample in a study of molecular identifiers for immune sequencing clone quantification. TCRdb independently ran MiXCR on the PCR reads; one entry per CDR3 protein. The repertoire has 60,000 to 70,000 distinct CDR3 sequences, over 15% of them found once; the top ten carry about 1.5%. The sample consisted of naive CD8+ T cells from blood, with Jurkat cell RNA spiked in. The receptors shown here come from a human donor in good health. Some libraries in this study had Jurkat cell RNA spiked in. CDR3s include the opening cysteine and the closing phenylalanine or tryptophan. Fields, in order: clone size, CDR3 length, V gene, D gene, J gene, CDR3 DNA, CDR3 protein. A D gene is named only where the DNA matches it firmly. Only part of the rows carry a size: once, few, many, or a class if the clone is expanded.

>many|14|TRBV20-1|NA|TRBJ2-7
TGCAGTGCTAGAGATGAGCCATACCACTACGAGCAGTACTTC
CSARDEPYHYEQYF
>many|17|TRBV25-1|TRBD1|TRBJ2-5
TGTGCCAGCAGTGAATTCAGGGGGTTGTTAGTCCAAGAGACCCAGTACTTC
CASSEFRGLLVQETQYF
>once|16|TRBV21-1|NA|TRBJ1-5
TGTGCCAGCATTTCAGGAGTCGGATACAGCAATCAGCCCCAGCATTTT
CASISGVGYSNQPQHF
>many|14|TRBV19|NA|TRBJ1-2
TGTGCCAGTAGTATAGGACTGCGGTCAGATGGCTACACCTTC
CASSIGLRSDGYTF
>many|17|TRBV5-1|TRBD2|TRBJ2-7
TGCGCCAGCAGCTCCGGACTAGCGGGAGACTGGACCTACGAGCAGTACTTC
CASSSGLAGDWTYEQYF
>NA|12|TRBV27|NA|TRBJ1-1
TGTGCCAGCAGTACCGGCTGGGCTGAAGCTTTCTTT
CASSTGWAEAFF
>many|14|TRBV29-1|NA|TRBJ2-5
TGCAGCGTCCACGTTAGCGGAGGGGCAGGGACCCAGTACTTC
CSVHVSGGAGTQYF
>few|14|TRBV7-9|TRBD1|TRBJ2-5
TGTGCCAGCAGCATTAGGGACAGGGAAGAGACCCAGTACTTC
CASSIRDREETQYF
>NA|14|TRBV6-5|TRBD2|TRBJ2-7
TGTGCCAGCAGTTACCCTGGACTAGCGGACGAGCAGTACTTC
CASSYPGLADEQYF
>many|17|TRBV20-1|TRBD2|TRBJ2-3
TGCAGTGCTAGAGATCTCGGACTAGCGGGAGTCACAGATACGCAGTATTTT
CSARDLGLAGVTDTQYF
>NA|15|TRBV24-1|NA|TRBJ2-1
TGTGCCACCAGTGACCCCCGGGACCACCACAAGGAGCGGTTCTTC
CATSDPRDHHKERFF
>few|12|TRBV2|NA|TRBJ1-4
TGTGCCAGCGAAGCCAATAGTGAAAAACTGTTTTTT
CASEANSEKLFF
>many|20|TRBV4-3|TRBD2|TRBJ2-1
TGCGCCAGCAGCAGTCGGGACTATCTGGGTGGGGACCCCTCCTACAATGAGCAGTTCTTC
CASSSRDYLGGDPSYNEQFF
>many|12|TRBV7-9|TRBD1|TRBJ1-1
TGTGCCAGCAGCTTTGAACAGGGGGAAGCTTTCTTT
CASSFEQGEAFF
>many|14|TRBV30|TRBD2|TRBJ2-3
TGTGCCTGGAATGTCGGGGGGAGCACAGATACGCAGTATTTT
CAWNVGGSTDTQYF
>NA|13|TRBV6-5|NA|TRBJ1-1
TGTGCCAGCAGCCCCGGGATCGGCACTGAAGCTTTCTTT
CASSPGIGTEAFF
>many|13|TRBV4-2|TRBD1|TRBJ1-4
TGTGCCAGCAGCCGGGACAGGGGTGAAAAACTGTTTTTT
CASSRDRGEKLFF
>many|14|TRBV27|NA|TRBJ2-3
TGTGCCAGCAGTTACAGGTTCGCGGCAGATACGCAGTATTTT
CASSYRFAADTQYF
>many|16|TRBV6-6|TRBD1|TRBJ2-3
TGTGCCAGCAGTTCCGATCCGGGACAGGGCTCCCATACGCAGTATTTT
CASSSDPGQGSHTQYF
>NA|16|TRBV11-3|TRBD2|TRBJ2-7
TGTGCCAGCCGTAGGCACGGGAGGAACTCTTCCTACGAGCAGTACTTC
CASRRHGRNSSYEQYF
>NA|13|TRBV7-3|NA|TRBJ2-1
TGTGCCAGCAGCTTAACCCCAGGCAATGAGCAGTTCTTC
CASSLTPGNEQFF
>many|14|TRBV5-1|NA|TRBJ1-5
TGCGCCAGCAGCCCGGAAGGGCTTTATCAGCCCCAGCATTTT
CASSPEGLYQPQHF
>NA|14|TRBV28|NA|TRBJ2-7
TGTGCCAGCAGTTCTACCACGGGGATCTACGAGCAGTACTTC
CASSSTTGIYEQYF
>NA|14|TRBV6-5|NA|TRBJ2-1
TGTGCCAGCAACCCAGGGACTTCCGGCAATGAGCAGTTCTTC
CASNPGTSGNEQFF
>NA|14|TRBV10-3|NA|TRBJ2-4
TGTGCCATCAGTGACCCAGGGGAGAAAAACATTCAGTACTTC
CAISDPGEKNIQYF
>few|14|TRBV5-6|NA|TRBJ1-5
TGTGCCAGCAGCTTGTCATATAGCAATCAGCCCCAGCATTTT
CASSLSYSNQPQHF
>many|17|TRBV7-9|NA|TRBJ1-3
TGTGCCAGCAGCTTACCAACGCCGACCCGCTCTGGAAACACCATATATTTT
CASSLPTPTRSGNTIYF
>many|14|TRBV20-1|NA|TRBJ1-5
TGCAGTGCTTGGACAGCGTCTAGCAATCAGCCCCAGCATTTT
CSAWTASSNQPQHF
>many|17|TRBV21-1|NA|TRBJ2-1
TGTGCCAGCAGCCTCCCCGAGGCCCTGAGCTCCTACAATGAGCAGTTCTTC
CASSLPEALSSYNEQFF
>many|17|TRBV7-9|NA|TRBJ2-2
TGTGCCAGCACCCCCCTAGGGCTGGACAGGAACACCGGGGAGCTGTTTTTT
CASTPLGLDRNTGELFF
>many|17|TRBV11-3|TRBD2|TRBJ2-3
TGTGCCAGCAGCTTAGGGACTAGCGGGAGGGCCGGGGATACGCAGTATTTT
CASSLGTSGRAGDTQYF